This T cell receptor beta chain derives from a study of cytomegalovirus exposure and HLA in healthy donors (dated by TCRdb to about 2017). Notes on the research overall: An earlier analysis of some 620 of the donors reported approximately 300 Gb of sequence data and 95 million to 120 million unique TCR beta sequences obtained from about 179 million T cells. An early release that covered about 640 HLA-typed donors contained around 300 gigabases of sequencing data and roughly 84 million unique TCR sequences. Of the 398 genotyped donors, roughly 85% fell in the genetic ancestry cluster associated with self-reported Caucasian donors. The study aimed to test whether cataloging public T cell receptors could reveal signatures of past pathogen exposure. The study used immunosequencing to profile the T cell repertoires of 670 or so subjects and linked those repertoires to cytomegalovirus serostatus. Besides the first cohort of 550 to 750 subjects, a separate validation cohort made up of 120 different subjects was used. The study combined high-throughput TCR immunosequencing, statistical association of individual TCRs with disease status, and machine learning to predict cytomegalovirus infection status. A later analysis re-examined previously published TCR beta repertoires from over 500 donors and added high-resolution HLA genotyping to investigate patterns of TCR occurrence. Rather than using new phenotypic data, the later analysis identified candidate immune exposures from TCR beta sequences and from how often those sequences occurred across donors. In an earlier analysis of 587 of the donors, high-throughput TCR beta sequencing was used to judge whether each TCR beta V gene segment behaved as functional or pseudogenic. Donor age, sex, ethnicity and CMV serostatus were compiled alongside the repertoire data. Genome-wide SNP genotypes for about 60% of the 666 donors were used in a later genetic analysis, which treated that subset as a discovery cohort. Every discovery cohort repertoire had been produced on one sequencing platform. Class I and class II HLA loci were covered by the typing at four-digit resolution. Typing coverage differed by locus: A, B, C, DRB1 and DQB1 were typed in roughly 620-630 donors, DQA1 in 522, DPA1 in 600 to 610, and DPB1 in just under 480. Because of strong linkage in the cohort, a few DR-DQ haplotypes were treated as single units for association and clustering. Across about 370 genotyped donors of the cohort, an average of roughly 250,000 unique TCR beta nucleotide sequences per donor were sequenced, and roughly 17% of those sequences were non-productive.

At the junction V is shortened by 5 bases and J by 2 bases; bases outside the gene matches: 6. CDR1 and CDR2 are read off the germline V gene as MDHEN and SYDVKM. The cysteine opens and the phenylalanine closes a CDR3 of 14 amino acids. The only DNA kept is the CDR3, 42 bases in frame from the first base. The cohort comprised several hundred healthy bone marrow donors. At the time of sampling, all cohort members were nominally healthy, though unrecorded immune exposures were likely present. The donor tested CMV seropositive, placing the donor among the roughly 300 seropositive members of the cohort. Each donor provided a peripheral blood sample, and peripheral blood mononuclear cells were used for TCR beta sequencing. The Qiagen DNeasy Blood Extraction Kit was used to extract genomic DNA from the blood cell samples. Remarks on this clone: Its specific antigen is unknown. No much larger clonotype is one base removed from it; base qualities were not supplied.

Library preparation employed the immunoSEQ multiplex PCR assay. For the multiplex PCR, a mixture combining 60 forward primers for TCR Vbeta segments and 13 reverse primers for TCR Jbeta segments was used. The CDR3 region of rearranged TCR beta genes was amplified from genomic DNA with a multiplex PCR assay. On the Illumina HiSeq System, the amplified TCR beta libraries were sequenced as 87-base-pair reads. The authors' analysis ran thus. Across the 666 repertoires, a later analysis counted 78 million or so unique TCR beta chains, 9.5 million to 13 million of which were shared by at least two donors. To remove PCR and sequencing errors, raw reads were error-corrected and collapsed into unique sequences using a nearest-neighbor algorithm that merged closely related sequences. CDR3 sequences were aligned to IMGT reference sequences to assign V, D and J gene segments. Each retained sequence needed at least a six-nucleotide match to both a V gene segment and a J gene segment. A rearrangement counted as productive if the CDR3 had no stop codons and remained in frame with V and J, and every other rearrangement counted as non-productive. Following IMGT convention, CDR3 was defined as the stretch from the second conserved V-encoded cysteine up to the conserved J-encoded phenylalanine. The earlier analysis of some 540 of the donors excluded any sequence lacking an unambiguous match to a single V gene segment. In an earlier analysis of several hundred of the donors, V segments were called functional above 56.7% productive rearrangements and were called segregating when the between-donor standard deviation exceeded 5%. A statistical classification framework was built for diagnosing cytomegalovirus status from the catalog of TCR beta chain sequences. V and J gene assignment, in a later analysis, came from comparing TCR nucleotide sequences with IMGT/GENE-DB human TR gene sequences. In a later analysis, CDR3 sequences and most-parsimonious VDJ recombination scenarios were assigned using the TCRdist pipeline. In a later analysis, each TCR beta chain was defined by its CDR3 amino acid sequence together with its V-gene family, and reads without a unique V-gene family were excluded. A later analysis removed 450 to 600 highly shared, low-generation-probability nucleotide sequences to deal with suspected cross-contamination and a sequencing artifact. In a later analysis, a clonal expansion index was calculated for each public chain from normalized within-repertoire ranks of inferred template counts. Generation probabilities in a later analysis came from a VDJ recombination model fitted to out-of-frame rearrangements, and those results were checked against IGoR. Hypergeometric tests were used in a later analysis to score TCR-TCR, TCR-HLA and TCR-CMV co-occurrence, with a repertoire-size bias correction applied to the TCR pairs. False discovery rates were estimated in a later analysis by permuting HLA or CMV assignments 20 times. In a later analysis, co-occurring TCRs were grouped using DBSCAN, and TCRdist sequence similarity was added for clustering within HLA-allele-positive subsets. Co-occurrence clustering excluded repertoires with fewer than 30,000 or more than 120,000 public chains, plus five with anomalous nucleotide sharing. What TCRdb holds here is the immuneACCESS table cut down to in-frame rearrangements. Part of the clones is not present; checked against another copy, under half of the missing clones reflect an unresolved V gene, and the others are unexplained. That table is the source of V, J and clone size, and D and trimming were worked out from the DNA. In all, the sample holds over 100,000 clones, and around 83% of those were seen once. The ten largest clones capture 8.1% of the sample.

Overall study results and their limits: Broadly in line with IMGT annotations, most TCR beta V segments showed up in productive rearrangements about 87% or about 30% of the time in an earlier analysis of around 550 of the donors. A group of highly shared sequence variants was considered likely to be a technical artifact of the sequencing pipeline. A later analysis found that TCR association rates varied across HLA loci, with DRB1 alleles showing the most associated TCRs and HLA-C alleles the fewest. A total of 164 TCR beta chains were listed by the study as associated with cytomegalovirus. In a later analysis, HLA-associated TCR beta chains showed more clonal expansion and lower generation probabilities than non-associated chains that were equally common. In vitro tests confirmed that a few of the cytomegalovirus-associated TCR beta chains recognize cytomegalovirus antigens. In a later genetic analysis, a missense DCLRE1C variant was associated with V-gene and J-gene trimming of TCR beta chains, and the association was replicated in an independent cohort. The only immune exposure information available for the cohort was CMV serostatus. The classifier was reported to diagnose cytomegalovirus status with high specificity and sensitivity in both the original cohort and the validation cohort. The cohort was sequenced for TCR beta chains only, and without alpha or paired-chain data the features that could be detected were limited. According to the authors, the approach could potentially be generalized to other disease states and immunological phenotypes. In a later analysis, several top co-occurrence clusters were reported to appear linked to parvovirus B19, influenza, CMV and Epstein-Barr virus. Compared with the roughly 710-donor mean, donors in an Asian-associated ancestry cluster had fewer N-insertions in productive TCRs, according to a later genetic analysis. HLA typing was unavailable for some donors at each locus, so association tests used only the typed subset. In a later analysis, most CMV-associated TCR beta chains were found to appear HLA-restricted, with HLA associations seemingly driven largely by CMV exposure. When HLA alleles, especially DR and DQ, strongly co-occurred, TCR associations were difficult to assign to individual alleles. Most TCR sequences were observed very rarely across donors, whereas some public TCRs were present in many individuals. The earlier analysis of approximately 540 of the donors excluded 15 to 20 rarely observed V segments, including chromosome 9 orphons, because counts were too low. At a false discovery rate of 0.05, a later analysis linked 16,951 TCR beta sequences to specific HLA alleles. Sequencing depth was assumed to be roughly uniform across donors in the presence/absence analyses, though that assumption may not hold. A further reported finding was that TCR beta sequences accurately predicted the HLA-A and HLA-B alleles for most subjects in the first cohort. Some IMGT-functional V segments, including TRBV6-2 and TRBV6-3, could not be distinguished by the 87-base-pair reads and were therefore excluded. Correlated functional status among segregating V segments might reflect linkage disequilibrium, but an unknown experimental factor could not be ruled out.

Sequences were obtained from PBMCs. The source is a woman aged 50 to 60 in good health and CMV-seropositive. The chain joins TRBV28 to TRBJ2-7; TRBD2 matches 7 bases in the middle. The bases are TGTGCCAGCAGTCGGTCTAGCGGTCCCTACGAGCAGTACTTC. It encodes CASSRSSGPYEQYF.